This T cell receptor (beta chain) originates from a study of PD-1 blockade in classical Hodgkin lymphoma. Brentuximab vedotin exposure varied among the patients, all of whom had relapsed after autologous stem cell transplantation. Patients' outcomes at their best amounted to complete response, partial response or progressive disease. Study-wide points: Exclusion was the outcome for patients who began nivolumab under 1 year after ASCT. There remain no defined causes for the repertoire differences, which possibly reflect disease activity or prior therapy. Whoever responded completely had baseline diversity much like that seen in newly diagnosed patients.

Here immunoSEQ multiplex PCR was the method, and the copy in TCRdb shows in-frame clones only, minus some. Of about 110,000 clones listed, roughly nine tenths were seen once; the top ten hold just under 20%. Per germline, CDR1 LNHNV and CDR2 YYDKDF (reference sequence). Trimming took 2 bases from V and 5 from J, leaving 8 bases between them. CDR3 length equals 13 residues. A remark on this clone: The antigen is unknown.

The sample was peripheral blood mononuclear cells (PBMCs), taken before the second cycle of nivolumab. The J gene is TRBJ2-3, the V gene TRBV15; D not certain. The receptor was isolated from a human donor with classical Hodgkin lymphoma. The CDR3 DNA follows: TGTGCCACCAGCAGATCCCCGGGAGATACGCAGTATTTT. Translation gives CATSRSPGDTQYF. Drawing the rest from reference TRBV15 and TRBJ2-3, the complete variable domain is DAMVIQNPRYQVTQFGKPVTLSCSQTLNHNVMYWYQQKSSQAPKLLFHYYDKDFNNEADTPDNFQSRRPNTSFCFLDIRSPGLGDTAMYLCATSRSPGDTQYFGPGTRLTVL.